The 4 T cell receptor beta chains in this list originate from one sample, sequenced in a study of T cells in Graves' hyperthyroidism and ophthalmopathy. Researchers took RNA transcripts and amplified the TCR beta CDR3 regions from them. First-round RT-PCR of the TCR CDR3 relied on the HTBI primer set. MiXCR, applied by TCRdb to the multiplex PCR reads, yields one record per CDR3 protein. The table records 300,000 to 400,000 distinct CDR3 sequences, 15% to 20% of them present only once. Specimen: blood. The receptor set was obtained from a woman between 45 and 60 years old with Graves' hyperthyroidism.

The chain uses TRBV6-1 and TRBJ2-2, with D perhaps matching TRBD1 or TRBD2 (6 bases each). The CDR3 sequence is 15 residues long. From germline, CDR1 is MNHNS and CDR2 SASEGT. V gave up 5 bases and J gave up 8 bases, with 18 bases separating them. The CDR3 is CASSLDVWGAGELFF. The CDR3, as DNA: TGTGCCAGCAGTCTGGACGTTTGGGGGGCTGGGGAGCTGTTTTTT.

There are a few counts of this clonotype. The chain recombines TRBV6-6 with TRBJ1-6, with no clear D. Germline lookup yields CDR1 MNHNY and CDR2 SVGAGI (reference sequence). The CDR3 is made up of 14 amino acids. The V gene lost 2 bases and the J gene lost 7 bases, with 9 bases spanning the gap. CDR3 nucleotides: TGTGCCAGCAGTTACCAGGAGAAGAATTCACCCCTCCACTTT. Its translation is CASSYQEKNSPLHF.

CDR3 sequence: CASIGAGNEQYF. The DNA of the CDR3 is TGTGCCAGCATCGGGGCGGGAAACGAGCAGTACTTC. V gene TRBV5-6 combines with J gene TRBJ2-7, with D perhaps TRBD2 (6 bases). Germline V gives CDR1 SGHDT, CDR2 YYEEEE. V was trimmed by 6 bases and J by 5 bases, leaving 12 bases between them. The CDR3 contains 12 residues.

The genes are TRBV15 and TRBJ2-2; D is perhaps TRBD1 (6 bases). From germline, CDR1 is LNHNV and CDR2 YYDKDF (reference sequence). V lost 5 bases and J lost 0, with 10 bases in between. The CDR3 loop spans 15 amino acids. The CDR3 bases are TGTGCCACCAGCCAGGGGCTGGCGAACACCGGGGAGCTGTTTTTT. Translating gives CATSQGLANTGELFF.